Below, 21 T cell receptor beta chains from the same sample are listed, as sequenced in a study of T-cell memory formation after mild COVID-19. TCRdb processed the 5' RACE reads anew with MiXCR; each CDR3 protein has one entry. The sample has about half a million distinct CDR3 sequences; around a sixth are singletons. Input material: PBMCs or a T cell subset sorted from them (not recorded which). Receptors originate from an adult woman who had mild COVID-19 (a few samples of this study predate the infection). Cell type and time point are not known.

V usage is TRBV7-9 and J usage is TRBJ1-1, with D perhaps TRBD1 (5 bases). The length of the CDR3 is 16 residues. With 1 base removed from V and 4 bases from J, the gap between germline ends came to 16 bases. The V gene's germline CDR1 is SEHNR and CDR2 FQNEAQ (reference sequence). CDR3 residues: CASSLDFFQGSTEAFF. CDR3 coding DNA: TGTGCCAGCAGCTTAGACTTCTTTCAGGGATCCACTGAAGCTTTCTTT.

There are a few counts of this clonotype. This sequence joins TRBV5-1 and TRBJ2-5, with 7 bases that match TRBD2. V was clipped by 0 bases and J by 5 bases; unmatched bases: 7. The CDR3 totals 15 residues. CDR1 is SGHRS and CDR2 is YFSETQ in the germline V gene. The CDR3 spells CASSLVGGGVETQYF. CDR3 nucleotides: TGCGCCAGCAGCTTGGTTGGCGGGGGAGTGGAGACCCAGTACTTC. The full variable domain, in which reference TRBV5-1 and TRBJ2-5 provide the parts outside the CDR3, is KAGVTQTPRYLIKTRGQQVTLSCSPISGHRSVSWYQQTPGQGLQFLFEYFSETQRNKGNFPGRFSGRQFSNSRSEMNVSTLELGDSALYLCASSLVGGGVETQYFGPGTRLLVL.

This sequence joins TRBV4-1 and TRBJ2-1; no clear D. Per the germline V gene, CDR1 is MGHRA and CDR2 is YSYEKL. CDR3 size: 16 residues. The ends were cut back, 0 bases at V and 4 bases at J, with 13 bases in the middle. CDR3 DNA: TGCGCCAGCAGCCAAGATCGCGCAAACGGTTACAATGAGCAGTTCTTC. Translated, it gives CASSQDRANGYNEQFF.

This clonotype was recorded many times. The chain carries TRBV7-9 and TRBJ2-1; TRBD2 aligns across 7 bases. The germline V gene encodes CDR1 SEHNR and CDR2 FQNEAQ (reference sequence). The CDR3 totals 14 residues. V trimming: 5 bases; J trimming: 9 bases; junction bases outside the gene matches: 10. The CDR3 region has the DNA TGTGCCAGCAGCCCCTCGACTAGCTTCGGTGAGCAGTTCTTC. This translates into CASSPSTSFGEQFF.

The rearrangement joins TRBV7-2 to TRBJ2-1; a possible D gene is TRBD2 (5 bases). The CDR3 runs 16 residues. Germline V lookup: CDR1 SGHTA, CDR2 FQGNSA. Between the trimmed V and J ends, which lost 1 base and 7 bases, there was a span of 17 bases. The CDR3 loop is CASSLGGRRSGNEQFF. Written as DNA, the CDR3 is TGTGCCAGCAGCTTAGGAGGAAGGAGGTCGGGTAATGAGCAGTTCTTC.

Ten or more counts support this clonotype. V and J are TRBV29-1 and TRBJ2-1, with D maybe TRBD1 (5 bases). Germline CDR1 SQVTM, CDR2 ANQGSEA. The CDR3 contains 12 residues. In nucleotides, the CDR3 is TGCAGTGACGCGACAGAGTACAATGAGCAGTTCTTC. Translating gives CSDATEYNEQFF.

CDR3 nucleotide sequence: TGTGCCAGCTCTCCCGGCCCGCTGGGTAGCTACACCTTC. It encodes CASSPGPLGSYTF. The chain couples TRBV7-6 to TRBJ1-2; D remains unclear. Trimming took off 8 bases at V and 9 bases at J, with 19 bases between the two ends. CDR3 length: 13 amino acids. Looked up from germline, CDR1 is SGHVS and CDR2 is FNYEAQ.

In nucleotides, the CDR3 is TGTGCCAGCAGCTTAAATGGGCTAGCGGGCAATGAGCAGTTCTTC. It translates to CASSLNGLAGNEQFF. The V gene is TRBV7-3, the J gene TRBJ2-1; TRBD2 matches 8 bases. Looked up from germline, CDR1 is SGHTA and CDR2 is FQGTGA. The CDR3 loop spans 15 amino acids. V dropped 1 base and J dropped 6; count of bases not matched to a gene: 5.

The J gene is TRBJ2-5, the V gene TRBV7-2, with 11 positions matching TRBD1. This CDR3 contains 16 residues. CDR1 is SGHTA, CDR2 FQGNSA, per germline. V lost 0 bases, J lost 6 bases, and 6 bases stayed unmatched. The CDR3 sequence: CASSLAGTGGMKTQYF. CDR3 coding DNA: TGTGCCAGCAGCTTAGCCGGGACAGGGGGTATGAAGACCCAGTACTTC.

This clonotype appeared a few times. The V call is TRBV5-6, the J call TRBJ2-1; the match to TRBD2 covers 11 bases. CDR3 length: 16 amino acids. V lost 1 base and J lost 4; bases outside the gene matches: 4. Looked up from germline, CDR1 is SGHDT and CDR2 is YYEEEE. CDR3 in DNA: TGTGCCAGCAGCTTGAGTGCTAGCGGGGGGTACAATGAGCAGTTCTTC. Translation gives CASSLSASGGYNEQFF.

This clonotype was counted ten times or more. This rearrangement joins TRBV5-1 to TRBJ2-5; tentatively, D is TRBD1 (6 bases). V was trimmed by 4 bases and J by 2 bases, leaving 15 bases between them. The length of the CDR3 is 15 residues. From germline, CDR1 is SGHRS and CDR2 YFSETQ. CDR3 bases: TGCGCCAGCAGCCCCCAATACAGGGAACAAGAGACCCAGTACTTC. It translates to CASSPQYREQETQYF.

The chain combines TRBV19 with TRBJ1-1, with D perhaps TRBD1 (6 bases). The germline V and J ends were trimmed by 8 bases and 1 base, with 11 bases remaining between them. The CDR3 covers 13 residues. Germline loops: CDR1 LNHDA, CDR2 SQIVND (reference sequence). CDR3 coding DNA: TGTGCCAGTTCCTACAGGGCGAACACTGAAGCTTTCTTT. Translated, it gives CASSYRANTEAFF.

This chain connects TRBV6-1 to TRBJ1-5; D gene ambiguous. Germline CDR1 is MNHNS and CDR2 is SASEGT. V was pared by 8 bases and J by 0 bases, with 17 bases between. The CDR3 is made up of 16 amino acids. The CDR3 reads CASGRDLTNSNQPQHF. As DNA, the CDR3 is TGTGCCAGCGGTCGTGATTTGACCAATAGCAATCAGCCCCAGCATTTT.

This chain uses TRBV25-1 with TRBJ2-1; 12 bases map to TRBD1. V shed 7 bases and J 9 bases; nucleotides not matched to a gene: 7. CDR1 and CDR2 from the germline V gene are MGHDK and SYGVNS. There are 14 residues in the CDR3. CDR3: CASTGTGGYGEQFF. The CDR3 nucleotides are TGTGCCAGCACCGGGACAGGGGGCTACGGTGAGCAGTTCTTC.

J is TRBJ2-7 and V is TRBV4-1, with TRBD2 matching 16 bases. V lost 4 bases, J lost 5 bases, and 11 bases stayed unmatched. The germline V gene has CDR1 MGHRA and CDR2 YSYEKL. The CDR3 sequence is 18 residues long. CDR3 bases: TGCGCCAGCAGCCTACAACCGGGACTAGCGGGGGGGCCCCACGAGCAGTACTTC. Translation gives CASSLQPGLAGGPHEQYF.

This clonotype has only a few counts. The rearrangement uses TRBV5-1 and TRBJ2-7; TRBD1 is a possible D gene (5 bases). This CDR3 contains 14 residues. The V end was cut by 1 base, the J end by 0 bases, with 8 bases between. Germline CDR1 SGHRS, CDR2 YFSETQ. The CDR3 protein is CASSLKDISYEQYF. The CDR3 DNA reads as TGCGCCAGCAGCTTGAAGGACATCTCCTACGAGCAGTACTTC.

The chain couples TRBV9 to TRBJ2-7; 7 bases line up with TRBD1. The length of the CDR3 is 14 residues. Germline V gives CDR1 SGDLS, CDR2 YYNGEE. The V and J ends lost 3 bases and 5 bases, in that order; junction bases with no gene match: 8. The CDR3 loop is CASSETGRAHEQYF. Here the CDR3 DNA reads TGTGCCAGCAGCGAGACAGGGCGAGCTCACGAGCAGTACTTC.

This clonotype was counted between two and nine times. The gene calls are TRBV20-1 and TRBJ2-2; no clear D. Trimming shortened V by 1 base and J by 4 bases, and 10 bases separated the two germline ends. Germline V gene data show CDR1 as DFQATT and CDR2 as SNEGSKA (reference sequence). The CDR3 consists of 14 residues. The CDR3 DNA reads TGCAGTGCTAGAGGCCCGGAAAGCACCGGGGAGCTGTTTTTT. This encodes CSARGPESTGELFF.

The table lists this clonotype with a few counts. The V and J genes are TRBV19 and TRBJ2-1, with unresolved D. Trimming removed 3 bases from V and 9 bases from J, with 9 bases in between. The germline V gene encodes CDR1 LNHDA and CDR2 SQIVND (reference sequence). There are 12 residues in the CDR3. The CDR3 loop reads CASSMAWSEQFF. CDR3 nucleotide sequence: TGTGCCAGTAGTATGGCCTGGAGTGAGCAGTTCTTC.

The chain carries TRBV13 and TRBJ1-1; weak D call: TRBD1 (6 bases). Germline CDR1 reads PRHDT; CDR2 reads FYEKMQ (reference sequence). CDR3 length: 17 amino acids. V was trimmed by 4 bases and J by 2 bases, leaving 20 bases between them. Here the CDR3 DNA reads TGTGCCAGCAGCTGGGAGTTAGGTGGGGGGGGCAACACTGAAGCTTTCTTT. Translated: CASSWELGGGGNTEAFF.

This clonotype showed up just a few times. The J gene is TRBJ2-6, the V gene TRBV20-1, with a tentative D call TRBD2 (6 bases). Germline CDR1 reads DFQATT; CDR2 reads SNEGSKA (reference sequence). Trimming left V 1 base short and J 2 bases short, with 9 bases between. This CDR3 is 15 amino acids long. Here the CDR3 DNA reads TGCAGTGCTAGAGGCGGGGCGCCTGGGGCCAACGTCCTGACTTTC. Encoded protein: CSARGGAPGANVLTF.